The 24 T cell receptor beta chains listed next were all sequenced from one sample in a study of graft-versus-host responses after intestinal transplantation. Measured with immunoSEQ multiplex PCR; TCRdb has only the in-frame clones, and not every one. The sample lists roughly 3,900 clones, about a fifth seen once, with roughly 5% in the top ten. The source was alloreactive CD4+ T cells from a mixed lymphocyte reaction culture, collected before transplantation. Regarding subset: CFSE-low proliferating T cells sorted from roughly six-day pre-transplant mixed lymphocyte reaction (GvH or HvG direction). The receptors shown here come from a human patient who was an organ donor for intestinal transplantation.

In this sample, this clone turned up a few times. The chain joins TRBV6-1 to TRBJ1-2, with D possibly matching TRBD1 (5 bases). The length of the CDR3 is 14 residues. Germline CDR1 is MNHNS and CDR2 is SASEGT. Trimming shortened V by 7 bases and J by 4 bases, and 16 bases separated the two germline ends. The CDR3 DNA reads as TGTGCCAGCACTCCCCTAGTGGGGGGCTATGGCTACACCTTC. Its protein product is CASTPLVGGYGYTF.

By sample fraction, this clone is medium-sized. V and J are TRBV18 and TRBJ2-3, with 7 bases aligning to TRBD1. Germline assignment: CDR1 KGHSH and CDR2 LQKENI. Unmatched junction bases numbered 3, after V lost 1 base and J lost 5 bases. CDR3 length: 14 amino acids. CDR3 bases: TGTGCCAGCTCACCACGTTCAGGGGGAGATACGCAGTATTTT. It translates to CASSPRSGGDTQYF.

Only a few counts were recorded for this clone. V is TRBV5-4 and J is TRBJ1-5; D not resolved. Deletions cut 0 bases from V and 6 bases from J, with 7 bases between. Germline CDR1 SGHNT, CDR2 YYREEE (reference sequence). The CDR3 loop spans 13 amino acids. The chain's CDR3 is CASSLVAGQPQHF. The CDR3 DNA reads TGTGCCAGCAGCTTGGTTGCGGGTCAGCCCCAGCATTTT.

V gene TRBV7-8 combines with J gene TRBJ2-3, with TRBD1 matching over 7 bases. The CDR3 extends over 14 amino acids. Germline V gives CDR1 SGHVS, CDR2 FQNEAQ. After removal of 6 bases from V and 3 bases from J, the junction contained 6 bases not matched to a gene. The CDR3: CASRPGGQTDTQYF. CDR3 coding DNA: TGTGCCAGCAGGCCAGGGGGACAAACAGATACGCAGTATTTT.

By share, this clone ranks as medium-sized. The chain joins TRBV27 to TRBJ1-2; D not certain. Trimming removed 5 bases at V and 6 bases at J, with 16 bases between. The germline gives CDR1 MNHEY, CDR2 SMNVEV (reference sequence). This CDR3 has 14 amino acids. The CDR3 DNA is TGTGCCAGCAGTCCATCCTACAGAGTCGATGGCTACACCTTC. Residues: CASSPSYRVDGYTF.

The CDR3 loop is CASSFNRGNYGYTF. The CDR3 coding sequence is TGTGCCAGCAGTTTTAACAGGGGGAACTATGGCTACACCTTC. The rearrangement uses TRBV28 and TRBJ1-2; TRBD1 matches at 8 bases. Germline V gene data show CDR1 as MDHEN and CDR2 as SYDVKM. The CDR3 runs 14 residues. Trimming cost V 3 bases and J 2 bases; bases outside gene matches: 2.

This clone was seen a few times. The chain employs TRBV9 and TRBJ2-5, with 15 bases lining up with TRBD2. The CDR3 has 17 amino acids. Germline V gene sequence: CDR1 SGDLS, CDR2 YYNGEE. The V gene end was trimmed by 3 bases and the J gene end by 5 bases; junction bases not matched to a gene: 8. CDR3 coding DNA: TGTGCCAGCAGCGCCCGCCCGGGACTAGCGGGGGGTGAGACCCAGTACTTC. It is translated as CASSARPGLAGGETQYF.

This clone was observed a handful of times. This rearrangement joins TRBV28 to TRBJ1-2; perhaps TRBD1 as D (5 bases). The V end lost 6 bases, the J end lost 0 bases, and 5 bases lay between the germline ends. CDR3 length: 12 residues. The germline CDR1 and CDR2 sequences are MDHEN and SYDVKM. The DNA of the CDR3 is TGTGCCAGCAGGGGGCCTAACTATGGCTACACCTTC. This sequence encodes CASRGPNYGYTF.

The V gene is TRBV11-2, the J gene TRBJ2-1, with D uncertain. The CDR3 length is 13 residues. Germline V gene sequence: CDR1 SGHAT, CDR2 FQNNGV. V lost 1 base and J 2 bases, leaving 3 bases between the germline ends. This CDR3 is CASSLGPYNEQFF. CDR3 bases: TGTGCCAGCAGCTTAGGGCCCTACAATGAGCAGTTCTTC.

The chain combines TRBV11-3 with TRBJ2-3; 8 bases align to TRBD1. Germline CDR1 reads SGHNT; CDR2 reads YENEEA. The CDR3 consists of 15 residues. V lost 2 bases, J lost 1 base, and 2 bases stayed unmatched. The CDR3 is CASSLRTGRTDTQYF. As DNA, the CDR3 is TGTGCCAGCAGCTTAAGGACAGGGCGCACAGATACGCAGTATTTT.

In nucleotides, the CDR3 is TGTGCCAGCATAAGGGTGGCGGGGGACGAGCAGTACGTC. As protein: CASIRVAGDEQYV. The chain employs TRBV6-1 and TRBJ2-7; TRBD2 aligns across 7 bases. The germline gives CDR1 MNHNS, CDR2 SASEGT. Unmatched junction bases numbered 8, after V lost 7 bases and J lost 5 bases. The CDR3 is 13 amino acids.

By share, this clone ranks as medium-sized. This chain links TRBV5-4 with TRBJ1-2; the match to TRBD1 covers 8 bases. The CDR3 contains 12 residues. The germline V gene has CDR1 SGHNT and CDR2 YYREEE (reference sequence). V trimming: 6 bases; J trimming: 5 bases; junction bases outside the gene matches: 3. For the CDR3, the DNA is TGTGCCAGCACGCGGGACAGGTATGGCTACACCTTC. It codes for CASTRDRYGYTF.

The chain recombines TRBV7-2 with TRBJ1-3, with D possibly matching TRBD1 (6 bases). Germline V gene sequence: CDR1 SGHTA, CDR2 FQGNSA. V was cut by 6 bases and J by 2 bases, with 14 bases left in between. The CDR3 is made up of 15 amino acids. In nucleotides, the CDR3 is TGTGCCAGCAGTCTACAGTGGACAGCTGGAAACACCATATATTTT. It yields the protein CASSLQWTAGNTIYF.

J is TRBJ1-2 and V is TRBV7-9, with TRBD1 matching 11 bases. With 1 base clipped from V and 5 bases from J, the junction kept 6 bases outside the gene matches. Germline-derived CDR1 and CDR2 are SEHNR and FQNEAQ (reference sequence). The CDR3 is 16 amino acids. The CDR3 sequence: CASSLGSGTGGYGYTF. The CDR3 DNA reads as TGTGCCAGCAGCTTAGGCTCCGGGACAGGGGGTTATGGCTACACCTTC.

By sample share, this clone is medium-sized (0.01 to 0.1%). This chain connects TRBV2 to TRBJ1-1, with TRBD1 identical over 7 bases. Unmatched junction bases numbered 5, after V lost 9 bases and J lost 1 base. The CDR3 is made up of 13 amino acids. Germline CDR1 and CDR2: SNHLY and FYNNEI. For the CDR3, the DNA is TGTGCCAGGAACAGGGGCCCGAACACTGAAGCTTTCTTT. Translated, it gives CARNRGPNTEAFF.

In its sample, this clone ranks as medium-sized (0.01 to 0.1%). The chain recombines TRBV5-1 with TRBJ2-5; possible D gene TRBD2, 5 bases. The CDR3 covers 14 residues. The germline V gene encodes CDR1 SGHRS and CDR2 YFSETQ. V gave up 3 bases and J gave up 1 base, with 10 bases separating them. Here the CDR3 reads CASSWTDSQETQYF. CDR3 nucleotides: TGCGCCAGCAGCTGGACTGATTCCCAAGAGACCCAGTACTTC.

J is TRBJ2-1 and V is TRBV7-2, with 8 bases aligning to TRBD2. Germline V lookup: CDR1 SGHTA, CDR2 FQGNSA. V trimming: 4 bases; J trimming: 2 bases; junction bases outside the gene matches: 4. This CDR3 has 15 residues. The CDR3 DNA is TGTGCCAGCAGCTCGCTAGCGGGCCCCTACAATGAGCAGTTCTTC. Amino acid sequence: CASSSLAGPYNEQFF.

By sample share, this clone is medium-sized. The chain recombines TRBV9 with TRBJ2-1; 12 positions agree with TRBD2. This CDR3 contains 14 residues. V dropped 2 bases and J dropped 10; count of bases not matched to a gene: 4. Germline V gene sequence: CDR1 SGDLS, CDR2 YYNGEE. The CDR3 protein is CASSVGLAGKEQFF. The CDR3, as DNA: TGTGCCAGCAGCGTGGGACTAGCGGGTAAGGAGCAGTTCTTC.

This clone is judged medium-sized. V and J are TRBV6-5 and TRBJ2-2; D unresolved. CDR3 size: 14 residues. Germline V gives CDR1 MNHEY, CDR2 SVGAGI. V was shortened by 6 bases and J by 1 base, with 9 bases between the two germline ends. The CDR3 loop is CASSWARNTGELFF. In DNA, the CDR3 is TGTGCCAGCAGCTGGGCTCGGAACACCGGGGAGCTGTTTTTT.

This clone was detected only a few times. This chain connects TRBV6-5 to TRBJ1-4; maybe TRBD1 (5 bases). The V gene's germline CDR1 is MNHEY and CDR2 SVGAGI. V lost 0 bases to trimming and J lost 4 bases, with 9 bases between them. The CDR3 totals 15 residues. The CDR3 region is CASSYSGHFNEKLFF. CDR3 coding DNA: TGTGCCAGCAGTTACTCGGGGCATTTTAATGAAAAACTGTTTTTT.

This clone was seen a handful of times. The chain couples TRBV2 to TRBJ1-4; D call uncertain. V lost 2 bases and J 8 bases, leaving 12 bases between the germline ends. This CDR3 has 14 amino acids. Germline V gene lookup returns CDR1 SNHLY and CDR2 FYNNEI. CDR3 in DNA: TGTGCCAGCAGTGAAACGCGTGCCCCCGAAAAACTGTTTTTT. Translated: CASSETRAPEKLFF.

V is TRBV5-7 and J is TRBJ2-5; no clear D. TRBV5-7 carries the ORF label, with uncertain function. The CDR3 length is 15 residues. Trimming cost V 0 bases and J 5 bases, with 14 bases left between them. DNA of the CDR3: TGTGCCAGCAGCTTGGAGTCAGGTCAGGTGGAGACCCAGTACTTC. This codes for CASSLESGQVETQYF.

This chain uses TRBV5-1 with TRBJ1-1; weak D call: TRBD1 (5 bases). The CDR3 covers 12 residues. V was cut by 0 bases and J by 7 bases, with 7 bases left in between. CDR1 and CDR2 (germline): SGHRS, YFSETQ. CDR3 DNA: TGCGCCAGCAGCTTGGTCGACAGTGAAGCTTTCTTT. Encoded protein: CASSLVDSEAFF.

This rearrangement joins TRBV11-1 to TRBJ1-2; D is uncertain. The CDR3 loop spans 14 amino acids. Germline CDR1 is SGHAT and CDR2 is FQDESV (reference sequence). V was pared by 3 bases and J by 4 bases, with 12 bases between. This CDR3 is CASSFQDPSYGYTF. The CDR3 region has the DNA TGTGCCAGCAGCTTCCAGGATCCTTCCTATGGCTACACCTTC.